The clone carrying this T cell receptor beta chain was detected many times. What it binds is unknown. The patients, who ranged from 18 to 65 in age, presented with newly diagnosed hyperthyroidism lasting under 2 months. The CDR3 has 11 amino acids. CDR1 is KGHDR, CDR2 SFDVKD, per germline. V dropped 9 bases and J dropped 1 base, with 5 bases sitting between them. This entry belongs to a study of T cells in Graves' hyperthyroidism and ophthalmopathy. Study-wide findings and caveats: Ophthalmopathy was separated from stable hyperthyroidism by a 13 V-J model. Clonotypes that were expanded in thyroid above 0.001 mostly appeared in blood too. Onset of ophthalmopathy came a median approximately 6 months after the model predicted it.

There were TCR beta CDR3 regions amplified from RNA transcripts. A set of HTBI primers served as the primers for a first-round RT-PCR of the TCR CDR3. One entry per CDR3 protein, called by TCRdb with MiXCR from the multiplex PCR reads. The sample records 600,000 to 900,000 distinct CDR3 sequences, approximately 16% being singletons. Specimen: blood. The rearrangement uses TRBV24-1 and TRBJ1-1; no clear D. The sequence came from a man younger than 35 with Graves' hyperthyroidism. This chain's CDR3 is CATESNTEAFF. CDR3 coding DNA: TGTGCCACCGAGTCGAACACTGAAGCTTTCTTT.